This record looks at one T cell receptor beta chain sequence and its context. Its antigen is still unknown. Germline lookup yields CDR1 KGHSH and CDR2 LQKENI. Trimming stripped 3 bases from V and 4 bases from J, with 19 bases between. CDR3 size: 17 residues. This specimen comes from a study of OX40 agonist ivuxolimab in advanced cancers. Profiled with immunoSEQ multiplex PCR; TCRdb holds only in-frame clones, not every one. The data show tens of thousands of clones, around 89% seen once. The study, taken as a whole, reports: Expanded clones were, on average, more numerous in CD8+ T cells than in CD4+. Several nonresponders also turned out to have low normalized T-cell clonal expansion.

Autoimmune disease history or systemic immunosuppression barred patients. This specimen consisted of CD4+ or CD8+ T cells sorted from blood, obtained in a trial of the OX40 agonist ivuxolimab. V and J are TRBV18 and TRBJ2-1; weak D call: TRBD2 (5 bases). The sequence was obtained from an adult with an advanced solid tumor such as melanoma, head and neck, liver or kidney cancer. The DNA of the CDR3 is TGTGCCAGCTCACCGGGCTGGAGGACGGAGATTTACAATGAGCAGTTCTTC. This encodes CASSPGWRTEIYNEQFF.